This TCR beta chain is from a study of T cell changes during pregnancy in multiple sclerosis. Germline loops: CDR1 SGHRS, CDR2 YFSETQ. The CDR3 length is 16 residues. V gave up 1 base and J gave up 0 bases; unmatched junction bases: 5. The method was immunoSEQ multiplex PCR; TCRdb's version includes in-frame clones alone and lacks a portion of them. The table shows about 40,000 clones, with approximately 92% occurring only once. The V call is TRBV5-1, the J call TRBJ2-5; TRBD2 matches at 8 bases. This material consisted of CD4+ T cells from peripheral blood mononuclear cells, taken in the third trimester of pregnancy. The receptor was isolated from a female donor with multiple sclerosis, enrolled in a pregnancy study. The CDR3 reads CASSLIGGGHQETQYF. For the CDR3, the DNA is TGCGCCAGCAGCTTGATCGGCGGGGGGCACCAAGAGACCCAGTACTTC.